These 9 T cell receptor beta chains share one sample of origin, sequenced in a study of OX40 agonist ivuxolimab in advanced cancers. Produced via immunoSEQ multiplex PCR; TCRdb's table is partial and in-frame only. The sample records tens of thousands of clones, about 80% being singletons. The sequenced sample was CD4+ or CD8+ T cells sorted from blood, obtained in a trial of the OX40 agonist ivuxolimab. The receptors here all came from an adult with an advanced solid tumor such as melanoma, head and neck, liver or kidney cancer.

The chain carries TRBV14 and TRBJ2-3; the match to TRBD2 covers 10 bases. Looked up from germline, CDR1 is SGHDN and CDR2 is FVKESK. Losses at the gene ends were 4 bases for V and 1 base for J; bases not matched to a gene: 8. The CDR3 totals 17 residues. The CDR3 loop is CASSPGDLAGGTDTQYF. Here the CDR3 DNA reads TGTGCCAGCAGCCCGGGGGACCTAGCGGGGGGCACAGATACGCAGTATTTT.

The chain links TRBV6-1 to TRBJ1-3, with unresolved D. This CDR3 has 14 residues. V was cut by 2 bases and J by 7 bases, with 12 bases left in between. CDR1 MNHNS and CDR2 SASEGT come from the germline V gene. CDR3: CASSENTSGNTIYF. Written as DNA, the CDR3 is TGTGCCAGCAGTGAAAACACCTCGGGGAACACCATATATTTT.

This clone has only one observation. The chain recombines TRBV5-1 with TRBJ2-5; TRBD1 aligns across 8 bases. With V trimmed by 1 base and J by 5 bases, 4 bases remained unmatched. CDR1 is SGHRS and CDR2 is YFSETQ in the germline V gene. This CDR3 has 14 amino acids. The CDR3 region is CASSLQGAGETQYF. The CDR3 region has the DNA TGCGCCAGCAGCTTGCAGGGGGCGGGGGAGACCCAGTACTTC.

The count of this clone is one. The gene calls are TRBV6-5 and TRBJ2-1; 7 bases are shared with TRBD1. CDR3 length: 15 residues. V shed 4 bases and J 6 bases; nucleotides not matched to a gene: 9. The germline V gene encodes CDR1 MNHEY and CDR2 SVGAGI. CDR3 bases: TGTGCCAGCAGTTTCCTAGGGGGCGGAGGCAATGAGCAGTTCTTC. Translated, it gives CASSFLGGGGNEQFF.

This clone showed up just a few times. The chain joins TRBV28 to TRBJ1-1, with TRBD1 matching over 9 bases. The CDR3 totals 14 residues. The junction had 3 bases not matched to a gene; V was cut back by 3 bases and J by 4 bases. From germline, CDR1 is MDHEN and CDR2 SYDVKM. CDR3 sequence: CASSFLTGGTEAFF. In DNA form, the CDR3 reads TGTGCCAGCAGTTTCCTGACAGGGGGCACTGAAGCTTTCTTT.

The gene calls are TRBV27 and TRBJ2-7; tentatively, D is TRBD2 (6 bases). The CDR3 runs 15 residues. Germline loops: CDR1 MNHEY, CDR2 SMNVEV (reference sequence). Trimming shortened V by 6 bases and J by 3 bases, and 18 bases separated the two germline ends. The CDR3 region is CASSQVDGGLYEQYF. The CDR3 region has the DNA TGTGCCAGCAGCCAAGTTGACGGGGGTCTCTACGAGCAGTACTTC.

V usage is TRBV4-3 and J usage is TRBJ2-3; D call uncertain. The length of the CDR3 is 15 residues. The V end was cut by 4 bases, the J end by 0 bases, with 11 bases between. Germline loops: CDR1 LGHNA, CDR2 YSLEER. CDR3 coding DNA: TGCGCCAGCAGCCCCGGATTCGCGAGCACAGATACGCAGTATTTT. Its translation: CASSPGFASTDTQYF.

V is TRBV5-4 and J is TRBJ1-2; no reliable D call. V was pared by 4 bases and J by 2 bases, with 9 bases between. The CDR3 is 13 residues long. The germline gives CDR1 SGHNT, CDR2 YYREEE (reference sequence). CDR3 coding DNA: TGTGCCAGCAGCACTTCGTCAAACTATGGCTACACCTTC. This sequence encodes CASSTSSNYGYTF. The complete variable domain, with remaining parts taken from reference TRBV5-4 and TRBJ1-2, reads ETGVTQSPTHLIKTRGQQVTLRCSSQSGHNTVSWYQQALGQGPQFIFQYYREEENGRGNFPPRFSGLQFPNYSSELNVNALELDDSALYLCASSTSSNYGYTFGSGTRLTVV.

The chain combines TRBV11-3 with TRBJ2-7, with a weak D call TRBD2 (7 bases). V lost 6 bases to trimming and J lost 0 bases, with 15 bases between them. In germline, CDR1 is SGHNT, CDR2 YENEEA. The CDR3 contains 15 residues. CDR3 sequence reads: CASSIGGAHSYEQYF. The CDR3 region has the DNA TGTGCCAGCAGTATAGGGGGGGCCCACTCCTACGAGCAGTACTTC.